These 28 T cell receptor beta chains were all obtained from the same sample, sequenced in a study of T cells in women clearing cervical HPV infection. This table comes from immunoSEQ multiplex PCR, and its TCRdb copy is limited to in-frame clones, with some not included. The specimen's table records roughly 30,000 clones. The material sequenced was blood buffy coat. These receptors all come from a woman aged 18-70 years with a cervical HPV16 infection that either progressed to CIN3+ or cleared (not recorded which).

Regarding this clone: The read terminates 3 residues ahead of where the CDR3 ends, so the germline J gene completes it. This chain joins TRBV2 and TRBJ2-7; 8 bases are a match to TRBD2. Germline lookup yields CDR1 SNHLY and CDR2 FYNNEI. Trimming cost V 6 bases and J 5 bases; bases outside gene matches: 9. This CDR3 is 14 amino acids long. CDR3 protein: CASRPSGGVDEQYF. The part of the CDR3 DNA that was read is TGTGCCAGCAGACCGTCGGGGGGGGTAGACGAG.

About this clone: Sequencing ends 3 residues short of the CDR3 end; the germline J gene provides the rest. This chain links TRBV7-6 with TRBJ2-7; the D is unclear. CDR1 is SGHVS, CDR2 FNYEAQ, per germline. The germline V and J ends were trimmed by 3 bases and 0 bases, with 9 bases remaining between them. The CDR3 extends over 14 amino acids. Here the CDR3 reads CASSLGRSSYEQYF. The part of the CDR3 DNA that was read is TGTGCCAGCAGCTTGGGCAGGAGCTCCTACGAG.

CDR3 region: CASSKGLAVETQYF. CDR3 DNA (partial): TGTGCCAGTAGTAAGGGACTAGCGGTGGAGACG. The V gene is TRBV19, the J gene TRBJ2-3; 11 nucleotides agree with TRBD2. The read halts 3 residues ahead of the CDR3 end, with the missing end drawn from the germline J gene. CDR3 length: 14 amino acids. Germline loops: CDR1 LNHDA, CDR2 SQIVND (reference sequence).

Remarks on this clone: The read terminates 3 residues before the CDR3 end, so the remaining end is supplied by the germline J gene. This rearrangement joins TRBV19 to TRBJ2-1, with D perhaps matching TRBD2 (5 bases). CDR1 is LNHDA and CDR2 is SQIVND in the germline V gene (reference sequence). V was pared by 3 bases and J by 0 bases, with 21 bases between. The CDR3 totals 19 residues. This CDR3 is CASSIVYGGPSDSYNEQFF. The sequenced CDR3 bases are TGTGCCAGTAGTATTGTATATGGCGGGCCGTCTGACTCCTACAATGAG.

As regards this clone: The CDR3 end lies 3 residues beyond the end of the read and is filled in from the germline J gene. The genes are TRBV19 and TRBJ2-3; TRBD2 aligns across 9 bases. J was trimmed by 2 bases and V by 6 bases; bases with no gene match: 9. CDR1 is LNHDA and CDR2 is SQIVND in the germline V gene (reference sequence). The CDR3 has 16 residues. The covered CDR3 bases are TGTGCCAGTAGCACCCAGCGGGGGGTAACCACAGATACG. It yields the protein CASSTQRGVTTDT. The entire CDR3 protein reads CASSTQRGVTTDTQYF. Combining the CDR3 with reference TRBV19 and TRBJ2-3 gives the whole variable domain DGGITQSPKYLFRKEGQNVTLSCEQNLNHDAMYWYRQDPGQGLRLIYYSQIVNDFQKGDIAEGYSVSREKKESFPLTVTSAQKNPTAFYLCASSTQRGVTTDTQYFGPGTRLTVL.

This CDR3 reads CASRIRQGVAGELFF. CDR3 bases read: TGTGCCAGTAGGATTCGGCAGGGGGTCGCCGGGGAG. This chain links TRBV19 with TRBJ2-2; 7 positions agree with TRBD1. The sequence runs out 3 residues before the end of the CDR3; the remainder is reconstructed from the germline J gene. Losses at the gene ends were 6 bases for V and 6 bases for J; bases not matched to a gene: 10. From germline, CDR1 is LNHDA and CDR2 SQIVND (reference sequence). The length of the CDR3 is 15 residues.

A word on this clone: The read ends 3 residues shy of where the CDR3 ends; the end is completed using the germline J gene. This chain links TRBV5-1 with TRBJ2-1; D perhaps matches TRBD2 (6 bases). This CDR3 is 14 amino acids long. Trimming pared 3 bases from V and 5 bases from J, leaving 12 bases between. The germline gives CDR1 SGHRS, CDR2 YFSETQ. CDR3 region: CASSSRDLNNEQFF. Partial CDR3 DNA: TGCGCCAGCAGCTCCCGGGACTTAAACAATGAG.

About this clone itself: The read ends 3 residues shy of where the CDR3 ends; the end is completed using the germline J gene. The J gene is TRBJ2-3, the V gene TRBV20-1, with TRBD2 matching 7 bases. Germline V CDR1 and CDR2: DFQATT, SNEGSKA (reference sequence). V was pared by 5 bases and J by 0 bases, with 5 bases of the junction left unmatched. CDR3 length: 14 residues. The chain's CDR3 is CSAYGGKSTDTQYF. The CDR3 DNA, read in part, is TGCAGTGCTTACGGGGGGAAGAGCACAGATACG.

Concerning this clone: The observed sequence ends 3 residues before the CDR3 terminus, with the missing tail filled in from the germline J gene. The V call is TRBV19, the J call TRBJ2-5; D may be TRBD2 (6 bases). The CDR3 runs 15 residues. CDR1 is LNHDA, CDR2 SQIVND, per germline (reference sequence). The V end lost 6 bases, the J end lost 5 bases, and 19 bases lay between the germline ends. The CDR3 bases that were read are TGTGCCAGTAGCCCCCGGAGGGCTAGCTATGAGACC. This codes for CASSPRRASYET. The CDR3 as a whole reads CASSPRRASYETQYF.

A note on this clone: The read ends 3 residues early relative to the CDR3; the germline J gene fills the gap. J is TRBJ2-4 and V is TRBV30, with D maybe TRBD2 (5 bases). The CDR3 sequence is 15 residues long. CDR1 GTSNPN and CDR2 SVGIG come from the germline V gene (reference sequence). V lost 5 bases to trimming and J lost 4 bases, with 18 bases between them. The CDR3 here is CAWRLTGGLKNIQYF. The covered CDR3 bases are TGTGCCTGGCGGTTAACGGGCGGACTTAAAAACATT.

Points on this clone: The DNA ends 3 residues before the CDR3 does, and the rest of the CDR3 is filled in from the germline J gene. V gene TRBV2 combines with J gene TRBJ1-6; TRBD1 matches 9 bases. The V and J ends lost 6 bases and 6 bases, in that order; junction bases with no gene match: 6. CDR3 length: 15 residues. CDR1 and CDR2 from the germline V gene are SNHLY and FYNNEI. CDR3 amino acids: CASRASTGGNSPLHF. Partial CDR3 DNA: TGTGCCAGCAGAGCTTCGACAGGGGGTAATTCACCC.

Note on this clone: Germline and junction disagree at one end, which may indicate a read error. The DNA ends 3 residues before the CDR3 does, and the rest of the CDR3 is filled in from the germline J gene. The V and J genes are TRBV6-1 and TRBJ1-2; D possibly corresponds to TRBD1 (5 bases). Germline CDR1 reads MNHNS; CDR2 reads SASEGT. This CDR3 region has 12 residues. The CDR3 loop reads CASGDRLYDYTF. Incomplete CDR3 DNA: TGTGCCAGCGGTGACAGACTCTACGAC.

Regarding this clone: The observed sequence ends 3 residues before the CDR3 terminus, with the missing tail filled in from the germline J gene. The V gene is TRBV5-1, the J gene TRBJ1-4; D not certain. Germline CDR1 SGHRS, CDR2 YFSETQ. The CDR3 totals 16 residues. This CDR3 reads CASSPGRSGADSPLFF. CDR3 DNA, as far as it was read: TGCGCCAGCAGCCCGGGTAGGTCTGGTGCGGATTCACCA.

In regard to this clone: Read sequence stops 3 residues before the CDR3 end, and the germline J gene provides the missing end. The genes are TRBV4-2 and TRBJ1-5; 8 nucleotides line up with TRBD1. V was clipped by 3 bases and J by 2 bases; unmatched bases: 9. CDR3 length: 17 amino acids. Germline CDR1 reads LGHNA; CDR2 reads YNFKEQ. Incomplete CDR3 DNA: TGTGCCAGCAGCCACCCCCAGGGGGCGTCGGGCAATCAGCCC. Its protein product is CASSHPQGASGNQP. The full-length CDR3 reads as CASSHPQGASGNQPQHF.

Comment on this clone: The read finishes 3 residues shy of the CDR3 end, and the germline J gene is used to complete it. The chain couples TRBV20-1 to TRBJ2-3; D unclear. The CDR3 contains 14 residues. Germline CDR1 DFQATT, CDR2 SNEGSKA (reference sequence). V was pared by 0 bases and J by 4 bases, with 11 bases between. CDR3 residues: CSARDLGSSDTQYF. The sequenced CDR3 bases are TGCAGTGCTAGAGATCTTGGTAGTTCAGATACG.

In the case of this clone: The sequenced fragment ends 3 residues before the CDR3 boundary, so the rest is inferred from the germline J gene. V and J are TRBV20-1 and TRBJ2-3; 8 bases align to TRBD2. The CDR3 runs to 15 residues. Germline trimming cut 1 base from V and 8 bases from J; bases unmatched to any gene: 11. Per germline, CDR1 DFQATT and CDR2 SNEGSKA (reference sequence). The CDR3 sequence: CSARGPSGGRGTQYF. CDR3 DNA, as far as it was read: TGCAGTGCTAGAGGTCCCAGCGGGGGAAGAGGTACG.

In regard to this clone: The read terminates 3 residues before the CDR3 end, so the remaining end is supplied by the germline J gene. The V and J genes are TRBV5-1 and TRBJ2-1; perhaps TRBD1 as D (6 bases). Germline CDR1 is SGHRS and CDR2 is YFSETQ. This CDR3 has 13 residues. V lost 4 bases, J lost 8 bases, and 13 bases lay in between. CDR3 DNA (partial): TGCGCCAGCAGCATTGCACAGGGCCATGAG. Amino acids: CASSIAQGHE. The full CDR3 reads CASSIAQGHEQFF.

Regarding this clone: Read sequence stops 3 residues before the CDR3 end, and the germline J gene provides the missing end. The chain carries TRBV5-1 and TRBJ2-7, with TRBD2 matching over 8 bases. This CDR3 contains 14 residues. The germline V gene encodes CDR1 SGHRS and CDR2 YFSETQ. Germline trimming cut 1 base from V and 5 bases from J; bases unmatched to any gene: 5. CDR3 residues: CASSLFISGDEQYF. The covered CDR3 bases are TGCGCCAGCAGCTTGTTTATTAGCGGGGACGAG.

The CDR3 DNA, read in part, is TGCAGTGCTAGTTGGGGCCAAGAGACG. Translation: CSASWGQET. The full CDR3 reads CSASWGQETQYF. The rearrangement joins TRBV20-1 to TRBJ2-3, with D possibly TRBD1 on 5 matching bases. The CDR3 is cut off 3 residues early in the read; its end comes from the germline J gene. The CDR3 covers 12 residues. The germline V gene has CDR1 DFQATT and CDR2 SNEGSKA (reference sequence).

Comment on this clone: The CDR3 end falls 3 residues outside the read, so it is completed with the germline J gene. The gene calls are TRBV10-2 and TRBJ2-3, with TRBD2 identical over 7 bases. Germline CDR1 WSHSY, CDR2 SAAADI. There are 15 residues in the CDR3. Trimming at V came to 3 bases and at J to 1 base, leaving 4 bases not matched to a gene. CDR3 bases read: TGCGCCAGCAGTGAAGGAGCGGGACGCACAGATACG. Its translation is CASSEGAGRTDT. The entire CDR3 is CASSEGAGRTDTQYF.

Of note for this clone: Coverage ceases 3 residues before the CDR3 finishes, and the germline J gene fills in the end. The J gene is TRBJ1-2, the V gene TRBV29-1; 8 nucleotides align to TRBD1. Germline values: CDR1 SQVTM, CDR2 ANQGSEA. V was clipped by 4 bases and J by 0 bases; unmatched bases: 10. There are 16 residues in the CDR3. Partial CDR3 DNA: TGCAGCGTTGCGCCCGGACAGGGTATAGCTAACTATGGC. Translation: CSVAPGQGIANYG. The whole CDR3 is CSVAPGQGIANYGYTF. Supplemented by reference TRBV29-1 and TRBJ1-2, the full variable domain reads SAVISQKPSRDICQRGTSLTIQCQVDSQVTMMFWYRQQPGQSLTLIATANQGSEATYESGFVIDKFPISRPNLTFSTLTVSNMSPEDSSIYLCSVAPGQGIANYGYTFGSGTRLTVV.

This CDR3 is CASSENAGGSQPQHF. CDR3 DNA, as far as it was read: TGTGCCAGCAGTGAAAATGCAGGGGGCAGTCAGCCC. This sequence joins TRBV6-1 and TRBJ1-5, with 8 bases that match TRBD1. With the read ending 3 residues before the CDR3 end, the germline J gene is used to fill in that end. J lost 6 bases, V lost 2 bases, and 6 bases had no gene match. The germline CDR1 and CDR2 sequences are MNHNS and SASEGT. This CDR3 is built from 15 residues.

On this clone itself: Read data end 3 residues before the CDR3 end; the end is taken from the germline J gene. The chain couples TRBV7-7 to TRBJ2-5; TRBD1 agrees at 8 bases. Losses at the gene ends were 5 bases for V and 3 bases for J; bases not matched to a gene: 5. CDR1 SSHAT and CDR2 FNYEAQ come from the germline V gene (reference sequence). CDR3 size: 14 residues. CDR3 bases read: TGTGCCAGCAGCCTGACAGGGGCCAAAGAGACC. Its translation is CASSLTGAKET. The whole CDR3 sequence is CASSLTGAKETQYF.

The CDR3 loop is CASTPFPGANYGYTF. CDR3 bases read: TGTGCCAGCACCCCCTTCCCCGGGGCTAACTATGGC. This chain uses TRBV2 with TRBJ1-2; no reliable D call. The read ends 3 residues early relative to the CDR3; the germline J gene fills the gap. Trimming stripped 7 bases from V and 0 bases from J, with 15 bases between. The germline CDR1 and CDR2 sequences are SNHLY and FYNNEI. The CDR3 loop spans 15 amino acids.

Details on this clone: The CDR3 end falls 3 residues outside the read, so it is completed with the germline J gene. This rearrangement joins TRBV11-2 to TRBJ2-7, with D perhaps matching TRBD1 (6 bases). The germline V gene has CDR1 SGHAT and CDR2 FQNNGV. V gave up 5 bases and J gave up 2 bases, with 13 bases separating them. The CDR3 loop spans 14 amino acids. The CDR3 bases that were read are TGTGCCAGCAGCCCTCAGACAGGAACCTACGAG. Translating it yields CASSPQTGTYE. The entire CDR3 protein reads CASSPQTGTYEQYF.

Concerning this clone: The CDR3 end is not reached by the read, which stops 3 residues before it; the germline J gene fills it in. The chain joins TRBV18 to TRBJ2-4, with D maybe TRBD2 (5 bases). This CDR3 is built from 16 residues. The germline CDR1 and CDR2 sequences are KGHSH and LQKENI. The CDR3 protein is CASSASRTPGGYGQYF. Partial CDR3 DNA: TGTGCCAGCTCAGCGTCACGGACTCCTGGAGGCTATGGT.

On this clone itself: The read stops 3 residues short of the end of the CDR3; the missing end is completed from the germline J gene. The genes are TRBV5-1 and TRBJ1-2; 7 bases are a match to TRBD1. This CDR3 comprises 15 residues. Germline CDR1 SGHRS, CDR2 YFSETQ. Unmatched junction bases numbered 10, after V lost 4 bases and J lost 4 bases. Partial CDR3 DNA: TGCGCCAGCAGCCAAAGACAGGGCTGGGGCTATGGC. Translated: CASSQRQGWGYG. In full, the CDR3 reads CASSQRQGWGYGYTF. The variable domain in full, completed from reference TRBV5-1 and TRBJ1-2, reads KAGVTQTPRYLIKTRGQQVTLSCSPISGHRSVSWYQQTPGQGLQFLFEYFSETQRNKGNFPGRFSGRQFSNSRSEMNVSTLELGDSALYLCASSQRQGWGYGYTFGSGTRLTVV.

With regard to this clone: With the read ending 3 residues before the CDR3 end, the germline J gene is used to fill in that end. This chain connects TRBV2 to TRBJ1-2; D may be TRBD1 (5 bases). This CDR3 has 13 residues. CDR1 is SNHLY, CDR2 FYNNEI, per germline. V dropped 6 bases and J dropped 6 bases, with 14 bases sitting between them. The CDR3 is CASRDRRDNGYTF. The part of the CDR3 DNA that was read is TGTGCCAGCAGGGACCGCAGGGATAATGGC.